The clone carrying this TCR beta chain was recorded only once. This sample is drawn from a study of blood T cell repertoires in COVID-19. TCRdb's table, derived via immunoSEQ multiplex PCR, lists solely in-frame clones and lacks some. The sample has more than 350,000 clones, more than 80% seen once; the top ten hold around 1%. Specimen: PBMCs or T cells enriched from blood (not recorded which). The source of this sequence is a man younger than 30 who had recovered from COVID-19.

The CDR3 region has the DNA TGTGCCAGCAGCGTCTTGGGGGGGGCTTACACAGATACGCAGTATTTT. Protein product: CASSVLGGAYTDTQYF. V usage is TRBV9 and J usage is TRBJ2-3; D is possibly TRBD2 (7 bases). Germline values: CDR1 SGDLS, CDR2 YYNGEE. The V end was cut by 2 bases, the J end by 2 bases, with 15 bases between. This CDR3 has 16 residues.